This TCR beta chain was recorded in a study of tumor and adjacent non-tumor tissue in lung cancer. Broader study findings: Tumor TCR diversity, when higher, was linked to shorter survival.

TCRbeta libraries were built with three rounds of nested PCR, modified from ARM-PCR. TCRdb fed the multiplex PCR reads into MiXCR, producing one record per CDR3 protein. The sample includes 110,000 or so distinct CDR3 sequences, over 55% of them seen just once. As concerns this clonotype: The antigen is undetermined. A much larger clone differs from this one at a single base, so this may be a read error.

V lost 5 bases, J lost 4 bases, and 9 bases lay in between. Germline CDR1 and CDR2: MNHNS and SASEGT. The CDR3 is 12 residues long. RNA was extracted from bulk tissue without any cell sorting. This non-tumor lung sample came from over 3 cm beyond the tumor edge. The sample taken for sequencing was distant non-tumor lung tissue. This TCR was sampled from a man in his sixties with non-small cell lung cancer. The rearrangement joins TRBV6-1 to TRBJ2-7, with unresolved D. The CDR3 coding sequence is TGTGCCAGCAGTCAAGTCTGGTACGAGCAGTACTTC. This encodes CASSQVWYEQYF.